This note documents a single T cell receptor (beta chain) sequence. This specimen comes from a study of blood T cell repertoires in COVID-19. Study-level background: COVID-19 samples, acute and convalescent, were from the United States, Italy and Spain.

The CDR3 totals 15 residues. V was cut by 11 bases and J by 4 bases, with 22 bases left in between. The germline V gene has CDR1 LNHDA and CDR2 SQIVND (reference sequence). TCRdb keeps only in-frame clones here, not all; method: immunoSEQ multiplex PCR. Altogether hundreds of thousands of clones are present, 75% to 85% being singletons, with the ten largest covering roughly 7%. The sample consisted of peripheral blood. This receptor was taken from a woman aged 50 to 65 with acute or convalescent COVID-19. The V call is TRBV19, the J call TRBJ2-3; tentatively, D is TRBD2 (5 bases). This chain's CDR3 is CASCTSQEEADTQYF. DNA for the CDR3: TGTGCCTCTTGCACCTCCCAGGAGGAGGCAGATACGCAGTATTTT.